This T cell receptor (beta chain) stems from a study of blood T cells in healthy people across ages. Germline loops: CDR1 SQVTM, CDR2 ANQGSEA. With 7 bases removed from V and 0 bases from J, the gap between germline ends came to 10 bases. CDR3 length equals 14 residues. Then a second PCR, running about 6 to 11 cycles, was carried out with a sample-barcoded 5' primer and a J-beta primer mix. TCRdb analysed the 5' RACE reads with MiXCR anew, one entry per CDR3 protein. The data hold approximately 940,000 distinct CDR3 sequences, with about 48% observed a single time. This chain connects TRBV29-1 to TRBJ2-6; weak D call: TRBD1 (5 bases). Specimen: blood. This sequence originates from a man younger than 45 in good health. The CDR3 here is CSATVLSGANVLTF. CDR3 sequence (DNA): TGCAGCGCGACAGTACTCTCTGGGGCCAACGTCCTGACTTTC. Combining the CDR3 with reference TRBV29-1 and TRBJ2-6 gives the whole variable domain SAVISQKPSRDICQRGTSLTIQCQVDSQVTMMFWYRQQPGQSLTLIATANQGSEATYESGFVIDKFPISRPNLTFSTLTVSNMSPEDSSIYLCSATVLSGANVLTFGAGSRLTVL.